Given below is one TCR beta chain in context. Profiled with immunoSEQ multiplex PCR; TCRdb holds only in-frame clones, not every one. This table has about 210,000 clones, around 83% appearing once. These data are taken from a study of blood T cell repertoires in COVID-19. V lost 3 bases to trimming and J lost 7 bases, with 10 bases between them. The CDR3 is made up of 12 amino acids. The germline V gene encodes CDR1 DFQATT and CDR2 SNEGSKA (reference sequence). This chain connects TRBV20-1 to TRBJ2-1; D gene uncertain. The clonotype was recovered from a man between 35 and 55 years old who had recovered from COVID-19. Specimen: peripheral blood. CDR3 region: CSASSPGNEQFF. The CDR3 DNA follows: TGCAGTGCTAGTAGCCCCGGGAATGAGCAGTTCTTC.